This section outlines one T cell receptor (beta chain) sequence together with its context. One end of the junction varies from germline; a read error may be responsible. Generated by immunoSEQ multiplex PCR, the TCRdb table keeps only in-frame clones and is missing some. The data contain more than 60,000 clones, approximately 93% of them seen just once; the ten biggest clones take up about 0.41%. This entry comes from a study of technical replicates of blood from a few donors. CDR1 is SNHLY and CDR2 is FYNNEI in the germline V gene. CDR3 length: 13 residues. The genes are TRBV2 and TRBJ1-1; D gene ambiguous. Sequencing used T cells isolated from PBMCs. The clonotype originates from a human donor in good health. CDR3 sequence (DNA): TGTGCCAGCAGTGGAGACTATCGTTCGGCAGCACAGTTT. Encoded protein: CASSGDYRSAAQF.